Listed here are 30 T cell receptor beta chains from one sample, sequenced in a study of CD8 T cells in Susac syndrome. cDNA came from approximately 0.5 to 1 ug RNA primed by random hexamers. TCRdb passed the immunoSEQ multiplex PCR reads through MiXCR, listing each CDR3 protein once. The table includes 74,000 or so distinct CDR3 sequences, about 92% detected once. Sequencing used CD4+ T cells from PBMCs. Every receptor here comes from a human donor with Susac syndrome.

V and J are TRBV5-4 and TRBJ2-1, with D perhaps matching TRBD1 (5 bases). The germline CDR1 and CDR2 sequences are SGHNT and YYREEE (reference sequence). This CDR3 region has 11 residues. V lost 4 bases, J lost 10 bases, and 9 bases lay in between. DNA of the CDR3: TGTGCCAGCAGCATTCGACAGGAGCAGTTCTTC. This sequence encodes CASSIRQEQFF.

J is TRBJ1-2 and V is TRBV29-1; D perhaps matches TRBD1 (6 bases). CDR1 and CDR2 from the germline V gene are SQVTM and ANQGSEA. With 6 bases removed from V and 4 bases from J, the gap between germline ends came to 15 bases. CDR3 length: 13 amino acids. This chain's CDR3 is CSVRPTGSYGYTF. CDR3 nucleotides: TGCAGCGTCCGACCTACAGGGAGCTATGGCTACACCTTC.

CDR3 protein: CATSPRQLGLWTAGGELFF. CDR3 DNA sequence: TGTGCCACCAGTCCCCGACAGTTAGGACTGTGGACCGCCGGCGGGGAGCTGTTTTTT. V is TRBV24-1 and J is TRBJ2-2; D assignment may be TRBD1 or TRBD2 (5 bases each). The CDR3 consists of 19 residues. Trimming took off 6 bases at V and 7 bases at J, with 29 bases between the two ends. CDR1 is KGHDR and CDR2 is SFDVKD in the germline V gene.

The chain employs TRBV2 and TRBJ1-5; D gene unclear. The V end lost 4 bases, the J end lost 0 bases, and 10 bases lay between the germline ends. The germline CDR1 and CDR2 sequences are SNHLY and FYNNEI. This CDR3 has 15 residues. CDR3 DNA: TGTGCCAGCAGTGGAACAGATAATAGCAATCAGCCCCAGCATTTT. Translating it yields CASSGTDNSNQPQHF.

The chain has TRBV24-1 and TRBJ1-4, with D hard to call. V was clipped by 6 bases and J by 7 bases, with 14 bases between them. The germline gives CDR1 KGHDR, CDR2 SFDVKD. The CDR3 loop spans 14 amino acids. The CDR3 DNA sequence: TGTGCCACCAGTTCCGAGACCCCAGGTGAAAAACTGTTTTTT. As protein: CATSSETPGEKLFF.

The J gene is TRBJ1-1, the V gene TRBV2; D is ambiguous. The CDR3 has 15 residues. The germline V gene has CDR1 SNHLY and CDR2 FYNNEI. V was trimmed by 2 bases and J by 1 base, leaving 11 bases between them. CDR3 loop: CASSEIRTGNTEAFF. The CDR3 DNA reads TGTGCCAGCAGTGAAATCCGGACGGGGAACACTGAAGCTTTCTTT.

The V and J genes are TRBV5-1 and TRBJ1-1; D is unresolved. The V end was cut by 7 bases, the J end by 1 base, with 11 bases between. The CDR3 consists of 13 residues. CDR1 and CDR2 from the germline V gene are SGHRS and YFSETQ. Written as DNA, the CDR3 is TGCGCCAGCCGGTGGGCAGAGAACACTGAAGCTTTCTTT. It specifies CASRWAENTEAFF.

This clonotype was seen only once. This chain connects TRBV6-5 to TRBJ1-1; 7 nucleotides align to TRBD1. From germline, CDR1 is MNHEY and CDR2 SVGAGI. The ends lost 6 bases at V and 2 bases at J; junction bases unmatched: 6. The CDR3 extends over 14 amino acids. DNA for the CDR3: TGTGCCAGCAGACGGGACAGCTTCAACACTGAAGCTTTCTTT. Its protein is CASRRDSFNTEAFF.

CDR3 bases: TGTGCCAGCAGCCTTCAGACCAATTCACCCCTCCACTTT. This sequence encodes CASSLQTNSPLHF. The rearrangement uses TRBV7-2 and TRBJ1-6; no firm D call. Looked up from germline, CDR1 is SGHTA and CDR2 is FQGNSA. V was trimmed by 5 bases and J by 7 bases, leaving 9 bases between them. The CDR3 has 13 amino acids.

The gene calls are TRBV27 and TRBJ2-5; 8 positions match TRBD1. The CDR3 runs to 15 residues. The trim removed 5 bases at V and 4 bases at J, leaving 9 bases unmatched. Germline V gives CDR1 MNHEY, CDR2 SMNVEV (reference sequence). CDR3 in amino acids: CASSTIDRGGETQYF. CDR3 coding DNA: TGTGCCAGCAGTACCATCGACAGGGGTGGAGAGACCCAGTACTTC.

V gene TRBV2 combines with J gene TRBJ2-1, with D unclear. Germline CDR1 is SNHLY and CDR2 is FYNNEI. The CDR3 contains 11 residues. The V gene lost 7 bases and the J gene lost 10 bases, with 11 bases spanning the gap. CDR3 loop: CASILSHEQFF. CDR3 DNA: TGTGCCAGCATTCTGAGTCACGAGCAGTTCTTC.

This chain joins TRBV15 and TRBJ2-5; D remains ambiguous. The CDR3 contains 14 residues. Germline loops: CDR1 LNHNV, CDR2 YYDKDF (reference sequence). The V and J ends lost 4 bases and 3 bases respectively, with 12 bases between them. CDR3 residues: CATSTPPAKETQYF. CDR3 coding DNA: TGTGCCACCAGCACCCCACCCGCAAAAGAGACCCAGTACTTC.

The CDR3 coding sequence is TGTGCCAGCAGTACAACATGGAATGGCTACACCTTC. This sequence encodes CASSTTWNGYTF. V is TRBV6-2 or TRBV6-3 and J is TRBJ1-2; no clear D gene. Germline loops: CDR1 MNHEY, CDR2 SVGEGT. V was clipped by 5 bases and J by 6 bases, with 10 bases between them. This CDR3 comprises 12 residues.

The rearrangement uses TRBV28 and TRBJ1-1, with D unclear. V lost 3 bases and J lost 10, with 18 bases in between. Germline V gene sequence: CDR1 MDHEN, CDR2 SYDVKM. The length of the CDR3 is 14 residues. For the CDR3, the DNA is TGTGCCAGCAGTTTTCGCAAGAGATACGTAGTAGCTTTCTTT. It specifies CASSFRKRYVVAFF.

The J gene is TRBJ2-5, the V gene TRBV20-1, with no clear D. The CDR3 is 11 residues long. V lost 6 bases and J 5 bases, leaving 10 bases between the germline ends. Germline values: CDR1 DFQATT, CDR2 SNEGSKA (reference sequence). The CDR3 here is CSAVGGETQYF. The DNA for the CDR3 is TGCAGTGCCGTAGGTGGGGAGACCCAGTACTTC.

The chain has TRBV29-1 and TRBJ2-5; weak D call: TRBD1 (6 bases). The V and J ends lost 6 bases and 5 bases respectively, with 13 bases between them. Germline CDR1 reads SQVTM; CDR2 reads ANQGSEA. The length of the CDR3 is 12 residues. The CDR3 sequence: CSVLQGGETQYF. The CDR3 DNA sequence: TGCAGCGTGCTACAGGGTGGGGAGACCCAGTACTTC. Looking up the rest from reference TRBV29-1 and TRBJ2-5 gives the full variable domain: SAVISQKPSRDICQRGTSLTIQCQVDSQVTMMFWYRQQPGQSLTLIATANQGSEATYESGFVIDKFPISRPNLTFSTLTVSNMSPEDSSIYLCSVLQGGETQYFGPGTRLLVL.

The rearrangement uses TRBV18 and TRBJ2-2; no clear D gene. Trimming removed 0 bases from V and 1 base from J, with 3 bases in between. Germline-derived CDR1 and CDR2 are KGHSH and LQKENI. The CDR3 sequence is 14 residues long. CDR3 sequence: CASSPPRNTGELFF. The CDR3 nucleotides read TGTGCCAGCTCACCACCGCGGAACACCGGGGAGCTGTTTTTT.

The rearrangement links TRBV12-5 to TRBJ2-3; possibly TRBD1 for D (6 bases). The CDR3 is 16 amino acids. Looked up from germline, CDR1 is LGHNT and CDR2 is FRNRAP. The ends were cut back, 6 bases at V and 4 bases at J, with 20 bases in the middle. The CDR3 bases are TGTGCTAGTGGCTCGGGAACCCAGGGGTTCGCAGATACGCAGTATTTT. Its protein product is CASGSGTQGFADTQYF.

The chain is built from TRBV5-1 and TRBJ2-1; TRBD2 agrees at 11 bases. In germline, CDR1 is SGHRS, CDR2 YFSETQ. The CDR3 covers 16 residues. V lost 5 bases to trimming and J lost 4 bases; unmatched junction nucleotides: 8. This CDR3 is CASRLAGGTVYNEQFF. DNA for the CDR3: TGCGCCAGCAGGCTAGCGGGGGGCACTGTATACAATGAGCAGTTCTTC.

The gene calls are TRBV6-2 or TRBV6-3 and TRBJ2-3; TRBD2 agrees at 12 bases. The germline CDR1 and CDR2 sequences are MNHEY and SVGEGT. This CDR3 has 16 residues. V was pared by 6 bases and J by 2 bases, with 6 bases of the junction left unmatched. CDR3 sequence (DNA): TGTGCCAGCAGCTCCGGACTAGCGGGGTACACAGATACGCAGTATTTT. Its protein is CASSSGLAGYTDTQYF.

The V and J genes are TRBV19 and TRBJ2-3, with D possibly TRBD2 on 6 matching bases. Germline V gene lookup returns CDR1 LNHDA and CDR2 SQIVND (reference sequence). The CDR3 runs 15 residues. V was trimmed by 7 bases and J by 5 bases, leaving 19 bases between them. The CDR3: CASIGAAVAEDTQYF. In nucleotides, the CDR3 is TGTGCCAGTATTGGGGCGGCCGTAGCGGAAGATACGCAGTATTTT.

The rearrangement uses TRBV23-1 and TRBJ2-5; the D gene could be TRBD1 or TRBD2 (5 bases each). TRBV23-1 is assigned to the ORF class and has an uncertain function. The CDR3 totals 14 residues. With 3 bases removed from V and 3 bases from J, the gap between germline ends came to 11 bases. The CDR3 spells CASSQHRDEETQYF. The CDR3 DNA reads TGCGCCAGCAGTCAGCACCGGGACGAAGAGACCCAGTACTTC.

This clonotype appeared once. V usage is TRBV5-1 and J usage is TRBJ1-2, with TRBD1 matching over 8 bases. Losses at the gene ends were 5 bases for V and 6 bases for J; bases not matched to a gene: 9. Germline V lookup: CDR1 SGHRS, CDR2 YFSETQ. The CDR3 totals 14 residues. The CDR3 coding sequence is TGCGCCAGCAGACTGACAGGGGATAGTAATGGCTACACCTTC. Translation gives CASRLTGDSNGYTF.

This rearrangement joins TRBV6-6 to TRBJ2-3; 7 bases are shared with TRBD2. V shed 10 bases and J 2 bases; nucleotides not matched to a gene: 6. CDR3 length: 13 residues. Germline CDR1 and CDR2: MNHNY and SVGAGI (reference sequence). The CDR3 DNA follows: TGTGCCACCCCTAGCGGATACACAGATACGCAGTATTTT. Residues: CATPSGYTDTQYF.

The CDR3 DNA sequence: TGTGCCAGCAGTTCCCCCATGCATAAAAAACTGTTTTTT. This codes for CASSSPMHKKLFF. The chain combines TRBV6-5 with TRBJ1-4; D unresolved. The CDR3 runs 13 residues. V lost 4 bases and J lost 9, with 12 bases in between. CDR1 MNHEY and CDR2 SVGAGI come from the germline V gene.

This clonotype was seen a single time. V gene TRBV12-3 or TRBV12-4 combines with J gene TRBJ2-5; no definite D call. The CDR3 is made up of 16 amino acids. V gave up 1 base and J gave up 5 bases, with 17 bases separating them. CDR3 amino acids: CASSLGTRRSWETQYF. The CDR3 bases are TGTGCCAGCAGTTTAGGGACGCGACGAAGTTGGGAGACCCAGTACTTC.

The chain uses TRBV19 and TRBJ2-1, with TRBD2 matching 8 bases. V gave up 5 bases and J gave up 7 bases; unmatched junction bases: 10. Looked up from germline, CDR1 is LNHDA and CDR2 is SQIVND (reference sequence). The CDR3 spans 15 residues. The chain's CDR3 is CASSAPGTRGNEQFF. In nucleotides, the CDR3 is TGTGCCAGTAGTGCCCCCGGGACTAGGGGGAATGAGCAGTTCTTC.

The chain links TRBV18 to TRBJ2-1; D may be TRBD1 (6 bases). This CDR3 has 15 amino acids. Germline V lookup: CDR1 KGHSH, CDR2 LQKENI. The V gene lost 3 bases and the J gene lost 7 bases, with 16 bases spanning the gap. The CDR3 loop reads CASSPWAGEINEQFF. The CDR3 region has the DNA TGTGCCAGCTCACCTTGGGCAGGGGAGATTAATGAGCAGTTCTTC.

This sequence joins TRBV6-5 and TRBJ1-5; 7 bases are a match to TRBD1. Germline CDR1 is MNHEY and CDR2 is SVGAGI. The ends lost 6 bases at V and 7 bases at J; junction bases unmatched: 9. CDR3 length: 14 residues. In DNA, the CDR3 is TGTGCCAGCAGCCGACAGGCAGGGGGACAGCCCCAGCATTTT. Residues: CASSRQAGGQPQHF.

The V call is TRBV7-8, the J call TRBJ2-5; perhaps TRBD2 as D (7 bases). Germline CDR1 reads SGHVS; CDR2 reads FQNEAQ. The CDR3 consists of 17 residues. Between the trimmed V and J ends, which lost 5 bases and 5 bases, there was a span of 24 bases. The CDR3 DNA follows: TGTGCCAGCAGCCCTGGGATCTGGGGGGGCCAGGGTGAGACCCAGTACTTC. Translated, it gives CASSPGIWGGQGETQYF.